The entry below describes one TCR beta chain. Profiled with immunoSEQ multiplex PCR; TCRdb holds only in-frame clones, not every one. The repertoire consists of tens of thousands of clones, with around nine tenths occurring once and the leading ten covering 0.6% to 0.8%. The data stem from a study of OX40 agonist ivuxolimab in advanced cancers. On the study more broadly: Hepatocellular carcinoma, melanoma, renal cell or head and neck cancer affected the dose-escalation patients. A male proportion of about 86% was recorded, with mean age about 60 years and range about 20 to 79.

The germline V and J ends were trimmed by 3 bases and 3 bases, with 15 bases remaining between them. The CDR3 has 16 amino acids. CDR1 MDHEN and CDR2 SYDVKM come from the germline V gene. The chain couples TRBV28 to TRBJ1-5; possible D gene TRBD1, 5 bases. This receptor was identified in an adult with an advanced solid tumor such as melanoma, head and neck, liver or kidney cancer. Sequencing was performed on CD4+ or CD8+ T cells sorted from blood, taken in a trial of the OX40 agonist ivuxolimab. The CDR3 sequence is CASSFSGGSYNQPQHF. The CDR3 DNA follows: TGTGCCAGCAGTTTCAGTGGGGGATCCTACAATCAGCCCCAGCATTTT.